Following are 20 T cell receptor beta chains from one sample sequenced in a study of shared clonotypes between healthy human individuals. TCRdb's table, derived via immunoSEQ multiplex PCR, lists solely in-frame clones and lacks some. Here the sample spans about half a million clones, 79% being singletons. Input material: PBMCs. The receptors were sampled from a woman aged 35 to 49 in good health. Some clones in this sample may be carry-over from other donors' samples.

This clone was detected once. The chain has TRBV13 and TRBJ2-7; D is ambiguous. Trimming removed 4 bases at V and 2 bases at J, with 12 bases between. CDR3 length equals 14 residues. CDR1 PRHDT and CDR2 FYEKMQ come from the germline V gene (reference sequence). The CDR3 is CASSSAYETYEQYF. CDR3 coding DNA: TGTGCCAGCAGCTCCGCCTACGAAACCTACGAGCAGTACTTC.

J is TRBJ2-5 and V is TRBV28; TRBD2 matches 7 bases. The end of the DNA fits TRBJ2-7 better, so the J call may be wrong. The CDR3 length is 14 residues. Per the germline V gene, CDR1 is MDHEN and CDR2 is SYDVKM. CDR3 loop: CASSSPAGTYEQYF. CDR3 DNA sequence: TGTGCCAGCAGTTCCCCAGCGGGAACCTACGAGCAGTACTTC.

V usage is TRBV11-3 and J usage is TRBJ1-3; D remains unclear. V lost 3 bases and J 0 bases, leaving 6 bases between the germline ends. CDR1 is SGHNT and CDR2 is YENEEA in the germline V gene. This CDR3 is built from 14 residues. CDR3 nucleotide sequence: TGTGCCAGCAGCTTTTCCGGCTCTGGAAACACCATATATTTT. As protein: CASSFSGSGNTIYF.

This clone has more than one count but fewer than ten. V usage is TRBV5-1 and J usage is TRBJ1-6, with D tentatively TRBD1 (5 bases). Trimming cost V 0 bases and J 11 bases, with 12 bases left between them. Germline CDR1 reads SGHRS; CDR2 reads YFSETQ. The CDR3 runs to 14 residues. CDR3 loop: CASSLVQGEAPLHF. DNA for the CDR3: TGCGCCAGCAGCTTGGTTCAGGGTGAGGCACCCCTCCACTTT.

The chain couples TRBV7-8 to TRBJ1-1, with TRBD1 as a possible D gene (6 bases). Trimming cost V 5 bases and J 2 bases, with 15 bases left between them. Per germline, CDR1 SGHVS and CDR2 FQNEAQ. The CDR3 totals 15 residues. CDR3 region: CASSIQGGGNTEAFF. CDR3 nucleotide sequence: TGTGCCAGCAGCATACAGGGAGGGGGTAACACTGAAGCTTTCTTT.

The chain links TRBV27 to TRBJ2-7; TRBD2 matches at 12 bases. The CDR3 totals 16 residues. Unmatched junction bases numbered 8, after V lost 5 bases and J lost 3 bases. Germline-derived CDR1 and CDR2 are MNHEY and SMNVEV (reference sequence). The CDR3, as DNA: TGTGCCAGCAGTCTCCCTGGGACTAGCGGGCTCTACGAGCAGTACTTC. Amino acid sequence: CASSLPGTSGLYEQYF.

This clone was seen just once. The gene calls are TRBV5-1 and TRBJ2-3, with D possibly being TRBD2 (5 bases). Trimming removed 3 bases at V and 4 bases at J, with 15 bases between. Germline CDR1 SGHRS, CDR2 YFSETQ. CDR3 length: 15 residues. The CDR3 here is CASSSGLGFSDTQYF. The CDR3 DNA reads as TGCGCCAGCAGCTCCGGACTGGGATTCTCAGATACGCAGTATTTT.

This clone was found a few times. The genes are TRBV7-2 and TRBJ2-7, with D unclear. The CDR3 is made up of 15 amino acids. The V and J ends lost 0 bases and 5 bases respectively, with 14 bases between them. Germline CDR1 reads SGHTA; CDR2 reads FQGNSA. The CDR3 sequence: CASSLASGVGHEQYF. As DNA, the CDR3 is TGTGCCAGCAGCTTAGCGTCAGGTGTCGGCCACGAGCAGTACTTC.

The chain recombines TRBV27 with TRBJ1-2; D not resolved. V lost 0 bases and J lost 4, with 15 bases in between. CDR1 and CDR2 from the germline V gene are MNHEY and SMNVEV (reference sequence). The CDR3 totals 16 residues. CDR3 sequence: CASSLSGSTSAYGYTF. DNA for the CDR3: TGTGCCAGCAGTTTATCGGGCAGCACGTCGGCCTATGGCTACACCTTC.

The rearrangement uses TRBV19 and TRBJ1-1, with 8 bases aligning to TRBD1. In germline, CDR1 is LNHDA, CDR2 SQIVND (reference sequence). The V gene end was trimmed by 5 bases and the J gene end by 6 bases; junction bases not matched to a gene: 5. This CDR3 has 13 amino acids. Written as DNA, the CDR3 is TGTGCCAGTAGTCTTCCGGACAGGGCTGAAGCTTTCTTT. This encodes CASSLPDRAEAFF.

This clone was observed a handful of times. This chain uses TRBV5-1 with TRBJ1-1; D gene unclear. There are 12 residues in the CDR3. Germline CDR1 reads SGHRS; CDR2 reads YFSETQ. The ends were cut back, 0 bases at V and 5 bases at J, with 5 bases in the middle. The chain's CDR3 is CASSLEDTEAFF. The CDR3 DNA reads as TGCGCCAGCAGCTTGGAGGATACTGAAGCTTTCTTT. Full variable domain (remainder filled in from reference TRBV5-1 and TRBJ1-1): KAGVTQTPRYLIKTRGQQVTLSCSPISGHRSVSWYQQTPGQGLQFLFEYFSETQRNKGNFPGRFSGRQFSNSRSEMNVSTLELGDSALYLCASSLEDTEAFFGQGTRLTVV.

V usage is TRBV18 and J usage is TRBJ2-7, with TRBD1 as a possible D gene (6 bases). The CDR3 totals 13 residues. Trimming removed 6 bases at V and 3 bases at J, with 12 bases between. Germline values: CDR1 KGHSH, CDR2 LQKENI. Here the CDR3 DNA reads TGTGCCAGCTCCACGACAGGATTCTACGAGCAGTACTTC. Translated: CASSTTGFYEQYF.

CDR3 sequence (DNA): TGTGCCAGCAGCTCTACCCCCTACGAGCAGTACTTC. Protein: CASSSTPYEQYF. This sequence joins TRBV11-2 and TRBJ2-7; no clear D. CDR1 is SGHAT, CDR2 FQNNGV, per germline. Deletions cut 4 bases from V and 2 bases from J, with 6 bases between. The CDR3 length is 12 residues.

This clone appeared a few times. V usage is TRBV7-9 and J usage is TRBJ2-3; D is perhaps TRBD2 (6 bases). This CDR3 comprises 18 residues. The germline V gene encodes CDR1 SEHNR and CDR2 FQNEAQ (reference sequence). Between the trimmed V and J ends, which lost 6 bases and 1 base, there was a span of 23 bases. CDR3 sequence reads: CASSFRYAGTLGTDTQYF. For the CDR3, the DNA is TGTGCCAGCAGTTTTAGGTATGCCGGGACTCTCGGCACAGATACGCAGTATTTT. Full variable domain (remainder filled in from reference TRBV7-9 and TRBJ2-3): DTGVSQNPRHKITKRGQNVTFRCDPISEHNRLYWYRQTLGQGPEFLTYFQNEAQLEKSRLLSDRFSAERPKGSFSTLEIQRTEQGDSAMYLCASSFRYAGTLGTDTQYFGPGTRLTVL.

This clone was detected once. In DNA form, the CDR3 reads TGCGCCAGCAGGATTCAGGGGGCGGGTGAGCAGTTCTTC. It translates to CASRIQGAGEQFF. The chain carries TRBV5-1 and TRBJ2-1; 8 bases are a match to TRBD1. The CDR3 loop spans 13 amino acids. Unmatched junction bases numbered 7, after V lost 5 bases and J lost 9 bases. The V gene's germline CDR1 is SGHRS and CDR2 YFSETQ.

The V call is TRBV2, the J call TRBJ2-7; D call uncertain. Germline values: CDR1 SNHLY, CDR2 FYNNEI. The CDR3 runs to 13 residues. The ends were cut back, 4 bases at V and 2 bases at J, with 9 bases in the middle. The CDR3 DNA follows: TGTGCCAGCAGTGGCCTAAATCCCTACGAGCAGTACTTC. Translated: CASSGLNPYEQYF.

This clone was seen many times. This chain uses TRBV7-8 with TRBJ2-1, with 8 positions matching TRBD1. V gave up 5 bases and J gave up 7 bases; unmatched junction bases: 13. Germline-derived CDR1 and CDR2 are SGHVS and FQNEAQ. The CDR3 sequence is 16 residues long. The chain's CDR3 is CASSPDRVSHYNEQFF. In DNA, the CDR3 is TGTGCCAGCAGCCCGGACAGGGTTTCCCACTATAATGAGCAGTTCTTC.

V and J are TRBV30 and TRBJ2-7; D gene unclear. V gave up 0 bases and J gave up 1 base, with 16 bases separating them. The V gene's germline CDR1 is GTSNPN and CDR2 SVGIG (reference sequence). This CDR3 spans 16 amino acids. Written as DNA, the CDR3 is TGTGCCTGGAGTGTCGACGGAATCCGGACGTCCTACGAGCAGTACTTC. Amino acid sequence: CAWSVDGIRTSYEQYF.

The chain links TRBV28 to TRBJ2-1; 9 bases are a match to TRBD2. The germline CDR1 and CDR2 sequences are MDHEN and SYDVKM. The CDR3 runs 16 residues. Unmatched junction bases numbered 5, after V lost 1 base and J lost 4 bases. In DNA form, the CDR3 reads TGTGCCAGCAGTTTATTTGGTAGCGGGAGATACAATGAGCAGTTCTTC. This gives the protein CASSLFGSGRYNEQFF. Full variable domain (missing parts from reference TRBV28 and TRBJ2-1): DVKVTQSSRYLVKRTGEKVFLECVQDMDHENMFWYRQDPGLGLRLIYFSYDVKMKEKGDIPEGYSVSREKKERFSLILESASTNQTSMYLCASSLFGSGRYNEQFFGPGTRLTVL.

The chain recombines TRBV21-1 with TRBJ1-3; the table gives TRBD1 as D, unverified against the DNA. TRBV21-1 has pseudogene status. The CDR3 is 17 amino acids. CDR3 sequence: CASSKGQGISSGNTIYF. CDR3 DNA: TGTGCCAGCAGCAAAGGTCAGGGGATTAGCTCTGGAAACACCATATATTTT.